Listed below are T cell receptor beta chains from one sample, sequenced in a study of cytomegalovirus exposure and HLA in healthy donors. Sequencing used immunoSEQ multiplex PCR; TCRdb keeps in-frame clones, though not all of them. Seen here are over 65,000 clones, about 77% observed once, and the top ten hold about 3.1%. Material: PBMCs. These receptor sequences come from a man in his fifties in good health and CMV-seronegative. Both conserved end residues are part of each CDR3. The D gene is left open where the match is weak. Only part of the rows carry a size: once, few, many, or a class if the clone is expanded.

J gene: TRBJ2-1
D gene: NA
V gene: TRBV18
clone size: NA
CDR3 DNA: TGTGCCAGCTCAGGACTGGACCCGTACAATGAGCAGTTCTTC
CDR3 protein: CASSGLDPYNEQFF

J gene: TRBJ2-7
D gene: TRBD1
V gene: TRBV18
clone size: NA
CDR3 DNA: TGTGCCAGCTCTCAGGACAGGGACTACGAGCAGTACTTC
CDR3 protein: CASSQDRDYEQYF

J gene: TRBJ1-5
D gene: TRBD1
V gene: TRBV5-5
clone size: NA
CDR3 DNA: TGTGCCAGCAGCCTACAAGGGACAGCTTACAATCAGCCCCAGCATTTT
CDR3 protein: CASSLQGTAYNQPQHF

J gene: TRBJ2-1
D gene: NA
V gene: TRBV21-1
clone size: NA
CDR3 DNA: TGTGCCAGCAGCAAAGCAATAGGGGCGACGGACAATGAGCAGTTCTTC
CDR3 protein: CASSKAIGATDNEQFF

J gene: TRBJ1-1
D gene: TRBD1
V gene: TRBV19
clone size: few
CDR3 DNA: TGTGCCAGTAGTATGCGGGACAGCGGTGCTTTCTTT
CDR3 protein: CASSMRDSGAFF

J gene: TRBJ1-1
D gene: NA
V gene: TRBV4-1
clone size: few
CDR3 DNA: TGCGCCAGCAGCCAAAGGGAAGGGGACACTGAAGCTTTCTTT
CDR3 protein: CASSQREGDTEAFF

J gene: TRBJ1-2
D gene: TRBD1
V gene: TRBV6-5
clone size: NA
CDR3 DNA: TGTGCCAGCAGCCAGGGACAGGGGGCGCGTGGCTACACCTTC
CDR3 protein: CASSQGQGARGYTF

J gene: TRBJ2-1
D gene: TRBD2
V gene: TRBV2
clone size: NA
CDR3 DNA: TGTGCCAGCAGTGCTAGCGGGGGATCTTACAATGAGCAGTTCTTC
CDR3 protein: CASSASGGSYNEQFF

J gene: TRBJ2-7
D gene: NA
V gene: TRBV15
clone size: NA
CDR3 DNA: TGTGCCACCAGCAGAGATCCAACGAGCTCCTACGAGCAGTACTTC
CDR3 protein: CATSRDPTSSYEQYF

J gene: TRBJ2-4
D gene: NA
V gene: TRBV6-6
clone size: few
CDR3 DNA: TGTGCCAGCAGTACGGGATTAACGGCCAAAAACATTCAGTACTTC
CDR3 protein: CASSTGLTAKNIQYF

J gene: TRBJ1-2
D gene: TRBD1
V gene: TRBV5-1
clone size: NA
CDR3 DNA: TGCGCCAGCAGCTCGGAAGGACAGGGAAATGGCTACACCTTC
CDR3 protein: CASSSEGQGNGYTF

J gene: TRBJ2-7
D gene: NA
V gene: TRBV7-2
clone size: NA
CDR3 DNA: TGTGCCAGCAGCGGCGGGCCAGCGAAGCAGTACTTC
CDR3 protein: CASSGGPAKQYF

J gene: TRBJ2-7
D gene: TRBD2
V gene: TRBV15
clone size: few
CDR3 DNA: TGTGCCACCTCGAGCGGGGGGGGCCGGTACGAGCAGTACTTC
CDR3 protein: CATSSGGGRYEQYF

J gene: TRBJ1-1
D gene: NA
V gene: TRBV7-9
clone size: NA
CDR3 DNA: TGTTCCAGCAGCTTAGTCTCAGGGATGAACACTGAAGCTTTCTTT
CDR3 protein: CSSSLVSGMNTEAFF

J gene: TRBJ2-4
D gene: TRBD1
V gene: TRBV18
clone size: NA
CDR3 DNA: TGTGCCAGCTCGGACAGACAGGGGAGAGACATTCAGTACTTC
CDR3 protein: CASSDRQGRDIQYF

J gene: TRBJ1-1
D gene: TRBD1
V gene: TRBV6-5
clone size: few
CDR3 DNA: TGTGCCAGCAGGTCCGACAGGGGCGACCCTGAAGCTTTCTTT
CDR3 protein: CASRSDRGDPEAFF

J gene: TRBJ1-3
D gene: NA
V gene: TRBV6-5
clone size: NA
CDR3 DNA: TGTGCCAGCACCCAGACAGGCTCTGGAAACACCATATATTTT
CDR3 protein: CASTQTGSGNTIYF

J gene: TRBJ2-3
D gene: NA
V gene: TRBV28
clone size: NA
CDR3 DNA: TGTGCCAGCAGTTTATTAGGAGGGTCCCTATATACGCAGTATTTT
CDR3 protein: CASSLLGGSLYTQYF

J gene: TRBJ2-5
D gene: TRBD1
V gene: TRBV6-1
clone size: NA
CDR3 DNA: TGTGCCAGCAGTGAAGGAGGGACAGGGGAGACCCAGTACTTC
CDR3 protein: CASSEGGTGETQYF

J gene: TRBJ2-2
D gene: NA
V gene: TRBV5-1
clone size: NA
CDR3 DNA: TGCGCCAGCAGCTTGTCAGGGCCCCCAAGGACCGGGGAGCTGTTTTTT
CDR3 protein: CASSLSGPPRTGELFF